The 24 T cell receptor beta chains in this list originate from one sample, sequenced in a study of T cell changes during pregnancy in multiple sclerosis. Produced via immunoSEQ multiplex PCR; TCRdb's table is partial and in-frame only. The sample records around 88,000 clones, roughly nine tenths being singletons. The material sequenced was peripheral blood, taken in the first trimester of pregnancy. The receptors stem from a female donor with multiple sclerosis, enrolled in a pregnancy study.

V is TRBV7-9 and J is TRBJ2-2; perhaps TRBD2 as D (6 bases). The CDR3 totals 14 residues. Germline values: CDR1 SEHNR, CDR2 FQNEAQ (reference sequence). Trimming removed 5 bases from V and 8 bases from J, with 15 bases in between. The CDR3 nucleotides are TGTGCCAGCAGCGCGTACGGGGAGGCGGGGGAGCTGTTTTTT. Protein sequence: CASSAYGEAGELFF.

The gene calls are TRBV7-7 and TRBJ2-1; D call uncertain. V lost 5 bases and J lost 9, with 20 bases in between. The germline V gene has CDR1 SSHAT and CDR2 FNYEAQ (reference sequence). The CDR3 spans 15 residues. Here the CDR3 DNA reads TGTGCCAGCAGCCCGTCAACGCCTAGGTTTGGTGAGCAGTTCTTC. As protein: CASSPSTPRFGEQFF. The full variable domain, in which reference TRBV7-7 and TRBJ2-1 provide the parts outside the CDR3, is GAGVSQSPRYKVTKRGQDVTLRCDPISSHATLYWYQQALGQGPEFLTYFNYEAQPDKSGLPSDRFSAERPEGSISTLTIQRTEQRDSAMYRCASSPSTPRFGEQFFGPGTRLTVL.

This rearrangement joins TRBV6-5 to TRBJ2-7, with D possibly matching TRBD1 (6 bases). Germline CDR1 MNHEY, CDR2 SVGAGI. V gave up 0 bases and J gave up 5 bases, with 8 bases separating them. The CDR3 runs to 13 residues. The CDR3 coding sequence is TGTGCCAGCAGTTACTCACAGGGTAACGAGCAGTACTTC. It is translated as CASSYSQGNEQYF.

The chain joins TRBV19 to TRBJ1-5, with D unclear. Germline V lookup: CDR1 LNHDA, CDR2 SQIVND (reference sequence). The CDR3 is made up of 17 amino acids. V was pared by 8 bases and J by 0 bases, with 20 bases between. CDR3 residues: CASWGMSGRYSNQPQHF. DNA for the CDR3: TGTGCCAGTTGGGGTATGAGCGGGCGGTATAGCAATCAGCCCCAGCATTTT.

This chain uses TRBV9 with TRBJ2-7, with TRBD1 as a possible D gene (6 bases). Germline assignment: CDR1 SGDLS and CDR2 YYNGEE. The CDR3 contains 16 residues. Trimming took off 5 bases at V and 6 bases at J, with 24 bases between the two ends. In DNA form, the CDR3 reads TGTGCCAGCAGTCCCACCCGGCCAGGGCCGGACAGCGAGCAGTACTTC. Amino acids: CASSPTRPGPDSEQYF. Combining the CDR3 with reference TRBV9 and TRBJ2-7 gives the whole variable domain DSGVTQTPKHLITATGQRVTLRCSPRSGDLSVYWYQQSLDQGLQFLIQYYNGEERAKGNILERFSAQQFPDLHSELNLSSLELGDSALYFCASSPTRPGPDSEQYFGPGTRLTVT.

V is TRBV5-1 and J is TRBJ1-1; 7 bases line up with TRBD1. The CDR3 consists of 17 residues. Germline CDR1 reads SGHRS; CDR2 reads YFSETQ. Trimming removed 0 bases from V and 1 base from J; junction bases left unmatched: 9. The CDR3 nucleotides read TGCGCCAGCAGCTTGGGAGGGGGCAGGAAGAAGAACACTGAAGCTTTCTTT. Amino acid sequence: CASSLGGGRKKNTEAFF.

The rearrangement links TRBV9 to TRBJ1-3; D is uncertain. CDR3 length: 16 amino acids. The germline V gene has CDR1 SGDLS and CDR2 YYNGEE. Trimming took off 0 bases at V and 2 bases at J, with 12 bases between the two ends. The CDR3 nucleotides read TGTGCCAGCAGCGTAGCTCTAGGCAGCCCTGGAAACACCATATATTTT. Translation: CASSVALGSPGNTIYF.

The rearrangement joins TRBV6-1 to TRBJ1-2; the D is unclear. V lost 2 bases and J 5 bases, leaving 18 bases between the germline ends. The CDR3 runs to 16 residues. Germline loops: CDR1 MNHNS, CDR2 SASEGT. The CDR3 bases are TGTGCCAGCAGTGAAAATGAGGAGGGCCCCTCTTATGGCTACACCTTC. This codes for CASSENEEGPSYGYTF.

This rearrangement joins TRBV6-6 to TRBJ2-2; 7 nucleotides match TRBD2. J was trimmed by 4 bases and V by 11 bases; bases with no gene match: 4. CDR3 size: 12 residues. The germline V gene encodes CDR1 MNHNY and CDR2 SVGAGI (reference sequence). CDR3 loop: CALTGGTGELFF. CDR3 coding DNA: TGTGCCCTCACGGGGGGCACCGGGGAGCTGTTTTTT.

V and J are TRBV29-1 and TRBJ2-1, with 7 bases that match TRBD1. J was trimmed by 0 bases and V by 6 bases; bases with no gene match: 5. The germline V gene encodes CDR1 SQVTM and CDR2 ANQGSEA. This CDR3 is built from 14 residues. The CDR3 region is CSVLRQGSYNEQFF. CDR3 coding DNA: TGCAGCGTCTTAAGACAGGGCTCCTACAATGAGCAGTTCTTC.

The chain links TRBV7-2 to TRBJ2-2; TRBD1 might be the D (5 bases). V lost 2 bases and J 5 bases, leaving 6 bases between the germline ends. The CDR3 is made up of 13 amino acids. From germline, CDR1 is SGHTA and CDR2 FQGNSA. The CDR3 region has the DNA TGTGCCAGCAGCTTACAGGGAACCGGGGAGCTGTTTTTT. It encodes CASSLQGTGELFF.

This chain joins TRBV5-4 and TRBJ2-7, with a possible D match to TRBD1 (5 bases). Germline-derived CDR1 and CDR2 are SGHNT and YYREEE (reference sequence). This CDR3 is built from 13 residues. Trimming cost V 1 base and J 1 base, with 6 bases left between them. This chain's CDR3 is CASSLTGSYEQYF. For the CDR3, the DNA is TGTGCCAGCAGCTTGACAGGATCCTACGAGCAGTACTTC. The full variable domain, completed using reference TRBV5-4 and TRBJ2-7, is ETGVTQSPTHLIKTRGQQVTLRCSSQSGHNTVSWYQQALGQGPQFIFQYYREEENGRGNFPPRFSGLQFPNYSSELNVNALELDDSALYLCASSLTGSYEQYFGPGTRLTVT.

To note about this clone: The sample carries other DNA sequences with the same CDR3. The J gene is TRBJ1-6, the V gene TRBV9; 7 bases map to TRBD1. Germline loops: CDR1 SGDLS, CDR2 YYNGEE. Trimming took 5 bases from V and 4 from J; bases not matched to a gene: 9. The CDR3 has 16 residues. CDR3 in amino acids: CASSVTRDRYNSPLHF. CDR3 nucleotide sequence: TGTGCCAGCAGTGTAACCAGGGACAGATATAATTCACCCCTCCACTTT. Together with reference TRBV9 and TRBJ1-6, the CDR3 gives the full variable domain: DSGVTQTPKHLITATGQRVTLRCSPRSGDLSVYWYQQSLDQGLQFLIQYYNGEERAKGNILERFSAQQFPDLHSELNLSSLELGDSALYFCASSVTRDRYNSPLHFGNGTRLTVT.

V gene TRBV6-5 combines with J gene TRBJ2-1; 9 nucleotides match TRBD2. The CDR3 extends over 15 amino acids. Germline-derived CDR1 and CDR2 are MNHEY and SVGAGI. V trimming: 0 bases; J trimming: 8 bases; junction bases outside the gene matches: 5. CDR3 in amino acids: CASSYSGSGSYEQFF. The CDR3 coding sequence is TGTGCCAGCAGTTACTCGGGTAGCGGGAGCTATGAGCAGTTCTTC.

The rearrangement joins TRBV11-2 to TRBJ2-2, with TRBD1 matching 9 bases. CDR1 and CDR2 from the germline V gene are SGHAT and FQNNGV. Unmatched junction bases numbered 12, after V lost 2 bases and J lost 8 bases. The CDR3 spans 17 residues. The CDR3 sequence: CASSLSPTGGNPGELFF. The DNA for the CDR3 is TGTGCCAGCAGCTTAAGCCCTACAGGGGGCAACCCTGGGGAGCTGTTTTTT.

V usage is TRBV9 and J usage is TRBJ1-1; the D gene is possibly TRBD1 (5 bases). The V and J ends lost 0 bases and 5 bases respectively, with 11 bases between them. The CDR3 is made up of 14 amino acids. Germline V CDR1 and CDR2: SGDLS, YYNGEE. The CDR3 nucleotides read TGTGCCAGCAGCGTAGTCGACAGTCTTACTGAAGCTTTCTTT. This translates into CASSVVDSLTEAFF.

The chain carries TRBV11-2 and TRBJ1-1; D possibly corresponds to TRBD1 (5 bases). V lost 3 bases and J 0 bases, leaving 8 bases between the germline ends. The length of the CDR3 is 14 residues. CDR1 and CDR2 from the germline V gene are SGHAT and FQNNGV. The CDR3 protein is CASSLGLLNTEAFF. The CDR3 DNA follows: TGTGCCAGCAGCTTGGGACTTCTGAACACTGAAGCTTTCTTT.

V gene TRBV30 combines with J gene TRBJ2-7; no firm D call. Germline V gives CDR1 GTSNPN, CDR2 SVGIG (reference sequence). This CDR3 region has 13 residues. V lost 2 bases and J 3 bases, leaving 11 bases between the germline ends. The CDR3 DNA reads TGTGCCTGGAGTTCGCAGAAATTCTACGAGCAGTACTTC. Protein product: CAWSSQKFYEQYF.

The V and J genes are TRBV7-7 and TRBJ2-2; 9 positions match TRBD1. The CDR3 totals 14 residues. V was pared by 5 bases and J by 9 bases, with 7 bases of the junction left unmatched. Germline V gene sequence: CDR1 SSHAT, CDR2 FNYEAQ (reference sequence). CDR3 residues: CASSPDRGSRELFF. CDR3 sequence (DNA): TGTGCCAGCAGCCCGGACAGGGGTTCGCGGGAGCTGTTTTTT.

The chain uses TRBV28 and TRBJ1-1; D not resolved. Trimming took 6 bases from V and 2 from J, leaving 13 bases between them. This CDR3 is built from 14 residues. Germline CDR1 and CDR2: MDHEN and SYDVKM. CDR3 coding DNA: TGTGCCAGCAGGTTCGGGGAACTAAACACTGAAGCTTTCTTT. It yields the protein CASRFGELNTEAFF.

The chain carries TRBV29-1 and TRBJ2-5; 10 bases are a match to TRBD1. The CDR3 extends over 13 amino acids. Looked up from germline, CDR1 is SQVTM and CDR2 is ANQGSEA. The CDR3 here is CTLVGTGEETQYF. CDR3 coding DNA: TGCACCTTGGTTGGGACAGGGGAAGAGACCCAGTACTTC.

The V call is TRBV2, the J call TRBJ1-1; D not resolved. In germline, CDR1 is SNHLY, CDR2 FYNNEI. This CDR3 has 13 amino acids. Between the trimmed V and J ends, which lost 4 bases and 4 bases, there was a span of 10 bases. CDR3 nucleotide sequence: TGTGCCAGCAGTGGGTTAAGGAGCACTGAAGCTTTCTTT. This sequence encodes CASSGLRSTEAFF.

This clone was seen just once. V is TRBV18 and J is TRBJ2-6; tentative D call: TRBD1 (6 bases). The germline CDR1 and CDR2 sequences are KGHSH and LQKENI. CDR3 length equals 20 residues. The V and J ends lost 6 bases and 0 bases respectively, with 24 bases between them. The CDR3 sequence: CASSRTVRDTLSSGANVLTF. Here the CDR3 DNA reads TGTGCCAGCTCTCGGACGGTCCGGGACACACTTAGCTCTGGGGCCAACGTCCTGACTTTC.

The chain combines TRBV10-3 with TRBJ2-3; tentative D call: TRBD1 (6 bases). Trimming took 6 bases from V and 1 from J, leaving 14 bases between them. Per germline, CDR1 ENHRY and CDR2 SYGVKD. The CDR3 extends over 15 amino acids. As DNA, the CDR3 is TGTGCCATCAGAGGGGCGGACAGAGGCACAGATACGCAGTATTTT. As protein: CAIRGADRGTDTQYF.